These 32 T cell receptor beta chains originate from one sample sequenced in a study of T cell repertoires in cytomegalovirus infection. These receptors are not linked to any known antigen. One entry per CDR3 protein results from TCRdb running MiXCR on the reads. In the table there are some 270,000 distinct CDR3 sequences, approximately 22% of which are singletons. This specimen consisted of cultured PBMCs, obtained from culture after CMV antigen stimulation. Receptor source: a human donor in good health (CMV status not recorded). Some clones in this sample may be carry-over from other donors' samples.

V gene TRBV7-9 combines with J gene TRBJ1-1; no clear D. Per germline, CDR1 SEHNR and CDR2 FQNEAQ (reference sequence). V was trimmed by 2 bases and J by 8 bases, leaving 15 bases between them. The CDR3 has 14 residues. The CDR3 DNA reads as TGTGCCAGCAGCTTACCGGCCGGGAGAAGGGAAGCTTTCTTT. It is translated as CASSLPAGRREAFF.

As concerns this clonotype: It may be a read error: a sequence one base away is much more abundant. The genes are TRBV27 and TRBJ2-1; 12 nucleotides line up with TRBD2. CDR3 length: 17 amino acids. V lost 4 bases to trimming and J lost 8 bases; unmatched junction nucleotides: 12. The germline CDR1 and CDR2 sequences are MNHEY and SMNVEV (reference sequence). The CDR3 loop reads CASSSPRLAGVMYEQFF. DNA of the CDR3: TGTGCCAGCAGTTCTCCCCGACTAGCGGGAGTAATGTATGAGCAGTTCTTC.

This clonotype was counted a few times. The chain couples TRBV27 to TRBJ2-1; TRBD2 matches 8 bases. V was clipped by 7 bases and J by 7 bases; unmatched bases: 12. The germline gives CDR1 MNHEY, CDR2 SMNVEV (reference sequence). This CDR3 is 15 amino acids long. The chain's CDR3 is CASTLGVAGRNEQFF. DNA for the CDR3: TGTGCCAGCACCTTGGGGGTAGCGGGAAGGAATGAGCAGTTCTTC.

This clonotype was counted only a few times. The chain combines TRBV10-3 with TRBJ2-7; D might be TRBD2 (6 bases). Germline lookup yields CDR1 ENHRY and CDR2 SYGVKD. This CDR3 contains 12 residues. V gave up 10 bases and J gave up 2 bases, with 12 bases separating them. The chain's CDR3 is CATAGLTYEQYF. For the CDR3, the DNA is TGTGCCACGGCGGGACTCACCTACGAGCAGTACTTC.

This clonotype has more than one count but fewer than ten. The gene calls are TRBV6-6 and TRBJ2-5, with a weak D call TRBD1 (5 bases). CDR1 is MNHNY, CDR2 SVGAGI, per germline (reference sequence). The CDR3 sequence is 20 residues long. V shed 0 bases and J shed 4 bases, with 27 bases lying between them. The CDR3 loop reads CASSYSSRALVDSWGETQYF. Written as DNA, the CDR3 is TGTGCCAGCAGTTACTCCTCCCGGGCGCTAGTCGACAGCTGGGGAGAGACCCAGTACTTC.

This clonotype was seen a few times. The chain uses TRBV11-2 and TRBJ2-6, with D unclear. V was clipped by 3 bases and J by 2 bases, with 14 bases between them. The CDR3 has 17 residues. The germline gives CDR1 SGHAT, CDR2 FQNNGV. The CDR3 loop is CASSFGLHTTGANVLTF. In nucleotides, the CDR3 is TGTGCCAGCAGCTTTGGCCTTCACACCACTGGGGCCAACGTCCTGACTTTC.

This clonotype has ten or more counts. This chain joins TRBV7-2 and TRBJ2-3, with 14 bases lining up with TRBD2. There are 16 residues in the CDR3. With 5 bases clipped from V and 4 bases from J, the junction kept 5 bases outside the gene matches. Looked up from germline, CDR1 is SGHTA and CDR2 is FQGNSA. The CDR3 DNA is TGTGCCAGCAGCCTAAGACTAGCGGGAGGGCCAGATACGCAGTATTTT. This encodes CASSLRLAGGPDTQYF.

This sequence joins TRBV5-1 and TRBJ2-7; the D is unclear. This CDR3 spans 14 amino acids. The V end was cut by 0 bases, the J end by 0 bases, with 7 bases between. Germline CDR1 SGHRS, CDR2 YFSETQ. The DNA for the CDR3 is TGCGCCAGCAGCTTGGGCTTGAGCTCCTACGAGCAGTACGTC. It codes for CASSLGLSSYEQYV.

This clonotype appeared a few times. The chain has TRBV12-3 or TRBV12-4 and TRBJ2-7, with 10 bases matching TRBD1. V was pared by 5 bases and J by 5 bases, with 3 bases of the junction left unmatched. This CDR3 has 13 residues. This CDR3 reads CASSLGQGDEQYV. CDR3 nucleotide sequence: TGTGCCAGCAGTCTCGGACAGGGGGACGAGCAGTACGTC.

This clonotype was seen a few times. The genes are TRBV10-3 and TRBJ2-3; D possibly corresponds to TRBD1 (6 bases). The CDR3 spans 14 residues. V was trimmed by 8 bases and J by 4 bases, leaving 16 bases between them. CDR1 ENHRY and CDR2 SYGVKD come from the germline V gene. The CDR3 protein is CAIRRQGNSDTQYF. CDR3 coding DNA: TGTGCCATCCGAAGGCAGGGGAATTCAGATACGCAGTATTTT.

This chain's CDR3 is CASTGGLSYEQYF. Written as DNA, the CDR3 is TGTGCCAGCACGGGGGGACTCTCCTACGAGCAGTACTTC. The chain links TRBV12-3 or TRBV12-4 to TRBJ2-7; TRBD2 matches at 7 bases. The V gene end was trimmed by 7 bases and the J gene end by 0 bases; junction bases not matched to a gene: 3. This CDR3 is 13 amino acids long.

This chain connects TRBV19 to TRBJ2-1; D is possibly TRBD2 (6 bases). CDR1 is LNHDA, CDR2 SQIVND, per germline (reference sequence). The CDR3 contains 16 residues. Trimming stripped 5 bases from V and 8 bases from J, with 22 bases between. Written as DNA, the CDR3 is TGTGCCAGTAGTCCCGAGGGCCGTACGGGAGTGGATGAGCAGTTCTTC. It encodes CASSPEGRTGVDEQFF.

A word on this clonotype: Being one base from a much bigger clone, this may be a read error. The V gene is TRBV12-3 or TRBV12-4, the J gene TRBJ1-3; D remains unclear. Trimming took 6 bases from V and 1 from J, leaving 4 bases between them. CDR3 size: 12 residues. The CDR3, as DNA: TGTGCCAGCAGCCAATCTGGAAACACCATATATTTT. This encodes CASSQSGNTIYF.

This clonotype has just a few counts. At one of its ends the junction is not consistent with the germline gene, which may arise from a read error. This sequence joins TRBV4-1 and TRBJ2-1; D unclear. The length of the CDR3 is 13 residues. CDR1 MGHRA and CDR2 YSYEKL come from the germline V gene. CDR3 protein: CASSQTNDNEQFF. The DNA for the CDR3 is TGTGCCAGCAGCCAAACTAATGACAATGAGCAGTTCTTC.

The V and J genes are TRBV7-6 and TRBJ2-6; perhaps TRBD2 as D (6 bases). Germline CDR1 SGHVS, CDR2 FNYEAQ. The V gene lost 9 bases and the J gene lost 7 bases, with 31 bases spanning the gap. The CDR3 consists of 19 residues. DNA for the CDR3: TGTGCCAGAGAACCCCAAATACGGGGGTCACCCATCATAGCCAACGTCCTGACTTTC. Its translation: CAREPQIRGSPIIANVLTF.

The genes are TRBV12-3 or TRBV12-4 and TRBJ1-2; D unresolved. CDR3 size: 14 residues. Trimming removed 2 bases from V and 8 bases from J, with 15 bases in between. The chain's CDR3 is CASSLIRGVGGYTF. CDR3 DNA: TGTGCCAGCAGTTTAATCCGTGGGGTGGGAGGCTACACCTTC.

The rearrangement links TRBV6-5 to TRBJ2-7; D may correspond to TRBD1 or TRBD2 (5 bases each). V was clipped by 6 bases and J by 2 bases, with 11 bases between them. This CDR3 has 13 amino acids. Germline V gene sequence: CDR1 MNHEY, CDR2 SVGAGI. In nucleotides, the CDR3 is TGTGCCAGCAGCTCCGGGGCCACCTACGAGCAGTACTTC. It encodes CASSSGATYEQYF.

This clonotype was counted a few times. The rearrangement links TRBV4-1 to TRBJ1-2; D is perhaps TRBD1 (5 bases). The CDR3 is made up of 15 amino acids. The germline V and J ends were trimmed by 2 bases and 4 bases, with 14 bases remaining between them. In germline, CDR1 is MGHRA, CDR2 YSYEKL. The DNA for the CDR3 is TGCGCCAGCAGCCAACCAGGGATTTCCCCCTATGGCTACACCTTC. Its protein product is CASSQPGISPYGYTF.

This clonotype was counted only a few times. The V call is TRBV7-8, the J call TRBJ1-1; D is possibly TRBD1 (6 bases). The V end was cut by 4 bases, the J end by 1 base, with 16 bases between. Germline V gene data show CDR1 as SGHVS and CDR2 as FQNEAQ. This CDR3 comprises 16 residues. The CDR3 loop is CASSSPEGVSNTEAFF. CDR3 bases: TGTGCCAGCAGCTCACCAGAGGGGGTGTCGAACACTGAAGCTTTCTTT.

This clonotype was seen only a few times. This chain links TRBV6-6 with TRBJ2-2; either TRBD1 or TRBD2 may fit D (6 bases each). V was cut by 8 bases and J by 2 bases, with 12 bases left in between. Germline CDR1 reads MNHNY; CDR2 reads SVGAGI (reference sequence). CDR3 size: 14 residues. CDR3 DNA: TGTGCCAGCGGGAGGACAGAAAACACCGGGGAGCTGTTTTTT. The encoded protein is CASGRTENTGELFF.

This clonotype came up many times. The V and J genes are TRBV25-1 and TRBJ2-3; TRBD2 matches at 11 bases. V was clipped by 10 bases and J by 6 bases; unmatched bases: 6. Germline loops: CDR1 MGHDK, CDR2 SYGVNS. CDR3 size: 13 residues. The CDR3: CAIGTSGADTQYF. CDR3 in DNA: TGTGCCATCGGGACTAGCGGCGCGGATACGCAGTATTTT.

This clonotype has a handful of counts. This chain connects TRBV7-9 to TRBJ2-1; 9 bases line up with TRBD2. Germline CDR1 and CDR2: SEHNR and FQNEAQ (reference sequence). This CDR3 region has 17 residues. The V and J ends lost 5 bases and 3 bases, in that order; junction bases with no gene match: 11. The CDR3 coding sequence is TGTGCCAGCAGCCCGACCTTGCTAGCGGGAATCTACAATGAGCAGTTCTTC. It is translated as CASSPTLLAGIYNEQFF. Variable domain in full (rest from reference TRBV7-9 and TRBJ2-1): DTGVSQNPRHKITKRGQNVTFRCDPISEHNRLYWYRQTLGQGPEFLTYFQNEAQLEKSRLLSDRFSAERPKGSFSTLEIQRTEQGDSAMYLCASSPTLLAGIYNEQFFGPGTRLTVL.

The V and J genes are TRBV30 and TRBJ1-1, with D hard to call. This CDR3 is 14 amino acids long. The ends were cut back, 3 bases at V and 8 bases at J, with 19 bases in the middle. Germline V gene sequence: CDR1 GTSNPN, CDR2 SVGIG (reference sequence). The CDR3 spells CAWRVTRRIGEAFF. The CDR3 region has the DNA TGTGCCTGGAGGGTAACACGTCGGATCGGGGAAGCTTTCTTT.

This clonotype was seen just once. The rearrangement joins TRBV29-1 to TRBJ1-5; 7 nucleotides match TRBD1. V was pared by 7 bases and J by 4 bases, with 10 bases of the junction left unmatched. Per germline, CDR1 SQVTM and CDR2 ANQGSEA. CDR3 length equals 14 residues. The CDR3 DNA reads TGCAGCGCCCGATTTAAGACAGGGAATCAGCCCCAGCATTTT. Translating it yields CSARFKTGNQPQHF.

The chain carries TRBV19 and TRBJ2-7; D might be TRBD2 (6 bases). Germline V gene data show CDR1 as LNHDA and CDR2 as SQIVND (reference sequence). The CDR3 extends over 15 amino acids. The germline V and J ends were trimmed by 4 bases and 2 bases, with 15 bases remaining between them. The CDR3 coding sequence is TGTGCCAGTAGTACTTCTCGCGGGAACCCCTACGAGCAGTACTTC. Translating gives CASSTSRGNPYEQYF.

This clonotype was counted many times. The chain combines TRBV7-3 with TRBJ2-3, with D perhaps matching TRBD2 (6 bases). Germline-derived CDR1 and CDR2 are SGHTA and FQGTGA. Trimming pared 5 bases from V and 5 bases from J, leaving 14 bases between. The CDR3 spans 14 residues. This CDR3 is CASSQERAEDTQYF. CDR3 DNA: TGTGCCAGCAGCCAGGAGCGGGCCGAAGATACGCAGTATTTT.

The chain links TRBV15 to TRBJ1-6; D gene ambiguous. The germline V gene has CDR1 LNHNV and CDR2 YYDKDF (reference sequence). Trimming stripped 0 bases from V and 4 bases from J, with 1 base between. CDR3 size: 13 residues. The CDR3 DNA follows: TGTGCCACCAGCAGAGATTATAATTCACCCCTCCACTTT. Protein: CATSRDYNSPLHF.

This clonotype has more than one count but fewer than ten. The gene calls are TRBV5-1 and TRBJ2-2; 13 bases line up with TRBD2. Trimming cost V 0 bases and J 4 bases; bases outside gene matches: 9. The CDR3 length is 19 residues. Germline CDR1 and CDR2: SGHRS and YFSETQ. CDR3 DNA sequence: TGCGCCAGCAGCTTGGTACGACTAGCGGGGGGCCGGTCCACCGGGGAGCTGTTTTTT. Encoded protein: CASSLVRLAGGRSTGELFF.

The rearrangement links TRBV6-5 to TRBJ2-7, with 8 bases identical to TRBD1. The ends lost 2 bases at V and 3 bases at J; junction bases unmatched: 6. CDR1 is MNHEY, CDR2 SVGAGI, per germline. The length of the CDR3 is 15 residues. The DNA for the CDR3 is TGTGCCAGCAGTTACGGTTCAGGGGGCAACTACGAGCAGTACTTC. The encoded protein is CASSYGSGGNYEQYF.

This clonotype was detected only a few times. This chain links TRBV4-1 with TRBJ2-3; D tentatively fits TRBD1 or TRBD2 (6 bases each). Looked up from germline, CDR1 is MGHRA and CDR2 is YSYEKL. The CDR3 has 17 residues. Trimming left V 0 bases short and J 7 bases short, with 20 bases between. The CDR3 coding sequence is TGCGCCAGCAGCCAAGACCATCCCAGGGGCCGGGGGAATACGCAGTATTTT. Translated, it gives CASSQDHPRGRGNTQYF.

The chain recombines TRBV7-9 with TRBJ2-3; 7 positions match TRBD1. V lost 3 bases, J lost 5 bases, and 8 bases stayed unmatched. Germline CDR1 reads SEHNR; CDR2 reads FQNEAQ (reference sequence). There are 15 residues in the CDR3. The CDR3 region is CASSFRDSLKDTQYF. The DNA for the CDR3 is TGTGCCAGCAGCTTTAGGGACAGCTTAAAAGATACGCAGTATTTT.

This clonotype was detected many times. This chain joins TRBV7-6 and TRBJ2-5, with 7 bases matching TRBD1. V trimming: 1 base; J trimming: 5 bases; junction bases outside the gene matches: 4. This CDR3 comprises 14 residues. Germline CDR1 reads SGHVS; CDR2 reads FNYEAQ. The CDR3 here is CASSLGGGAETQYF. CDR3 bases: TGTGCCAGCAGCTTAGGAGGGGGCGCGGAGACCCAGTACTTC.